Below are 9 T cell receptor beta chains sequenced from a single sample in a study of cytomegalovirus exposure and HLA in healthy donors (dated by TCRdb to about 2017). Preparation of the library involved the immunoSEQ multiplex PCR assay. For the multiplex PCR, a mixture combining 60 forward primers for TCR Vbeta segments and 13 reverse primers for TCR Jbeta segments was used. Here the immuneACCESS table is served through TCRdb, limited to in-frame sequences with V and J called. Missing clones are a known gap in these copies; in checked studies unresolved V genes cover under half, and the rest lacks a known reason. The sample table records roughly 110,000 clones; around 70% of these occur just once. Around 4% of the sample belongs to the ten largest clones. The sample comprised PBMCs. The receptors shown here come from a woman between 40 and 50 years old in good health and CMV-seropositive.

The chain joins TRBV19 to TRBJ1-1, with a tentative D call TRBD1 (6 bases). Germline-derived CDR1 and CDR2 are LNHDA and SQIVND (reference sequence). With 6 bases removed from V and 2 bases from J, the gap between germline ends came to 10 bases. This CDR3 spans 13 amino acids. CDR3 region: CASRRGGNTEAFF. CDR3 nucleotide sequence: TGTGCCAGTAGGCGGGGGGGCAACACTGAAGCTTTCTTT.

The chain employs TRBV12-5 and TRBJ1-1; 8 nucleotides align to TRBD1. The length of the CDR3 is 15 residues. CDR1 is LGHNT and CDR2 is FRNRAP in the germline V gene. With 6 bases clipped from V and 5 bases from J, the junction kept 11 bases outside the gene matches. The CDR3 DNA reads TGTGCTAGTGGACCCCTACAGGGGGTAATAACTGAAGCTTTCTTT. Amino acid sequence: CASGPLQGVITEAFF.

V is TRBV6-1 and J is TRBJ1-1; 10 bases are a match to TRBD1. V gave up 3 bases and J gave up 8 bases; unmatched junction bases: 9. In germline, CDR1 is MNHNS, CDR2 SASEGT. CDR3 length: 15 amino acids. The CDR3 is CASSDRQGATREAFF. The CDR3 DNA follows: TGTGCCAGCAGTGACCGACAGGGGGCGACGAGGGAAGCTTTCTTT.

The sample holds a few counts of this clone. The J gene is TRBJ2-7, the V gene TRBV13; 7 positions match TRBD2. V gave up 2 bases and J gave up 2 bases; unmatched junction bases: 3. CDR1 and CDR2 (germline): PRHDT, FYEKMQ (reference sequence). CDR3 length equals 14 residues. CDR3 in amino acids: CASSLNRGAYEQYF. CDR3 DNA sequence: TGTGCCAGCAGCTTAAACCGGGGGGCCTACGAGCAGTACTTC.

This chain joins TRBV9 and TRBJ2-2; 12 nucleotides agree with TRBD2. With V trimmed by 4 bases and J by 6 bases, 7 bases remained unmatched. CDR3 length: 16 residues. Germline V gene sequence: CDR1 SGDLS, CDR2 YYNGEE. The CDR3 DNA follows: TGTGCCAGCAGCTTCCGGACTAGCGGGACCTCCGGGGAGCTGTTTTTT. Amino acids: CASSFRTSGTSGELFF.

The rearrangement joins TRBV11-3 to TRBJ2-1; D is possibly TRBD1 (5 bases). Trimming took off 8 bases at V and 6 bases at J, with 14 bases between the two ends. The germline V gene has CDR1 SGHNT and CDR2 YENEEA. The CDR3 is 13 residues long. Written as DNA, the CDR3 is TGTGCCAGCCGATCCCAGGGTAGCAATGAGCAGTTCTTC. Translated: CASRSQGSNEQFF.

This chain joins TRBV5-1 and TRBJ2-1; tentatively, D is TRBD1 (6 bases). The germline V gene encodes CDR1 SGHRS and CDR2 YFSETQ. The CDR3 loop spans 17 amino acids. V lost 1 base and J 0 bases, leaving 14 bases between the germline ends. CDR3 DNA: TGCGCCAGCAGCTTGATAACAGGGTCTGGCTCCTACAATGAGCAGTTCTTC. It translates to CASSLITGSGSYNEQFF.

Worth noting for this clone: One end of the junction is discordant with germline, which a read error may explain. This chain links TRBV7-7 with TRBJ1-1; D uncertain. Germline V gene sequence: CDR1 SSHAT, CDR2 FNYEAQ (reference sequence). The length of the CDR3 is 13 residues. The CDR3 sequence is CASSLTEGSGAFF. CDR3 bases: TGTGCTAGCAGCTTAACTGAGGGTTCGGGAGCTTTCTTT. Complete variable domain (other parts from reference TRBV7-7 and TRBJ1-1): GAGVSQSPRYKVTKRGQDVTLRCDPISSHATLYWYQQALGQGPEFLTYFNYEAQPDKSGLPSDRFSAERPEGSISTLTIQRTEQRDSAMYRCASSLTEGSGAFFGQGTRLTVV.

This clone was observed a handful of times. CDR3 sequence (DNA): TGTGCCAGCAGTTTTAGAGGGTCGGATACGCAGTATTTT. Its protein is CASSFRGSDTQYF. The V gene is TRBV28, the J gene TRBJ2-3, with a possible D match to TRBD2 (5 bases). Germline V gene data show CDR1 as MDHEN and CDR2 as SYDVKM. The CDR3 length is 13 residues. Between the trimmed V and J ends, which lost 3 bases and 6 bases, there was a span of 10 bases. Supplemented by reference TRBV28 and TRBJ2-3, the full variable domain reads DVKVTQSSRYLVKRTGEKVFLECVQDMDHENMFWYRQDPGLGLRLIYFSYDVKMKEKGDIPEGYSVSREKKERFSLILESASTNQTSMYLCASSFRGSDTQYFGPGTRLTVL.